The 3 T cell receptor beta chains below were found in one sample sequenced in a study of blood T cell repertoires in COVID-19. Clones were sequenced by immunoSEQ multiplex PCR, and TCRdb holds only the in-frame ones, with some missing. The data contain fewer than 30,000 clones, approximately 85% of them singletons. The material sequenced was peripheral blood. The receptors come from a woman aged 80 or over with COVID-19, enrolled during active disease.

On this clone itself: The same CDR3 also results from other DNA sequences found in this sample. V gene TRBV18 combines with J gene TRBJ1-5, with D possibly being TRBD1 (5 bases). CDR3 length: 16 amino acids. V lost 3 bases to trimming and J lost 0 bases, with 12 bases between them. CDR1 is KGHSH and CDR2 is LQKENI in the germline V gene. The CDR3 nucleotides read TGTGCCAGCTCACCGGCCGGGGGAGTTAGCAATCAGCCCCAGCATTTT. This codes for CASSPAGGVSNQPQHF.

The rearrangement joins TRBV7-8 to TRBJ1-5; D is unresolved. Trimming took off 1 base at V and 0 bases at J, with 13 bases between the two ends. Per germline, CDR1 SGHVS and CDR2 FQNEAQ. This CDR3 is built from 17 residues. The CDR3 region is CASSLGQDPYSNQPQHF. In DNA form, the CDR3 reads TGTGCCAGCAGCTTAGGCCAGGATCCTTATAGCAATCAGCCCCAGCATTTT.

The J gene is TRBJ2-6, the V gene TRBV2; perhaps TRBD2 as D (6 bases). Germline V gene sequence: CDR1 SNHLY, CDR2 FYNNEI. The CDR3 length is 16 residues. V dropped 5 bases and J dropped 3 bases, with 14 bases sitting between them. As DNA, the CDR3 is TGTGCCAGCAGTTGGGACTCCTTAGGTGGGGCCAACGTCCTGACTTTC. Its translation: CASSWDSLGGANVLTF.